These T cell receptor beta chains were read from a single sample in a study of blood T cell repertoires in COVID-19. Generated by immunoSEQ multiplex PCR, the TCRdb table keeps only in-frame clones and is missing some. This table has a few hundred thousand clones, more than 65% appearing once. Material for sequencing was peripheral blood. The source is a human donor with acute or convalescent COVID-19. The donor label of this sample is uncertain. Each CDR3 is given with its conserved first and last residue. The order of the fields is clone size, J gene, V gene, D gene, CDR3 protein, CDR3 DNA. The D gene is left open where the match is weak. Only part of the rows carry a size: once, few, many, or a class if the clone is expanded.

NA | TRBJ1-4 | TRBV27 | NA | CASRSLGAGGEKLFF | TGTGCCAGCAGAAGTCTGGGGGCGGGGGGTGAAAAACTGTTTTTT
NA | TRBJ1-5 | TRBV2 | TRBD1 | CASSKGTGAGQPQHF | TGTGCCAGCAGTAAAGGGACAGGGGCGGGTCAGCCCCAGCATTTT
NA | TRBJ2-3 | TRBV18 | TRBD2 | CASSPSFGRASTDTQYF | TGTGCCAGCTCACCTAGCTTCGGGAGGGCTAGCACAGATACGCAGTATTTT
NA | TRBJ2-1 | TRBV5-4 | TRBD1 | CASSLGTGGGINEQFF | TGTGCCAGCAGCTTGGGTACAGGGGGAGGAATAAATGAGCAGTTCTTC
NA | TRBJ1-4 | TRBV10-2 | NA | CASSEDRLRQLFF | TGCGCCAGCAGTGAGGACAGGCTGAGACAACTGTTTTTT
NA | TRBJ2-5 | TRBV6-5 | TRBD2 | CASIWDYASETQYF | TGTGCCAGTATATGGGACTACGCGTCCGAGACCCAGTACTTC
many | TRBJ1-1 | TRBV5-8 | NA | CASSLRGKGTEAFF | TGTGCCAGCAGCTTGCGAGGGAAGGGCACTGAAGCTTTCTTT
NA | TRBJ1-2 | TRBV30 | NA | CAWRGGGRGGYTF | TGTGCCTGGAGAGGGGGGGGGCGCGGAGGCTACACCTTC
NA | TRBJ2-1 | TRBV10-1 | TRBD2 | CASSALIRGRGSEQFF | TGCGCCAGCAGTGCGCTAATTCGCGGGAGGGGGTCTGAGCAGTTCTTC
NA | TRBJ1-2 | TRBV10-2 | TRBD1 | CASSFGGTGSPNGYTF | TGCGCCAGCTCTTTCGGTGGGACAGGGTCACCCAATGGCTACACCTTC
NA | TRBJ2-2 | TRBV6-4 | NA | CASSASGANTGELFF | TGTGCCAGCAGTGCGTCAGGGGCTAACACCGGGGAGCTGTTTTTT
NA | TRBJ1-6 | TRBV30 | NA | CAWSVGGNSPLHF | TGTGCCTGGAGTGTAGGGGGAAATTCACCCCTCCACTTT
NA | TRBJ2-1 | TRBV27 | TRBD2 | CASSLTSGSYNEQFF | TGTGCCAGCAGTTTAACTAGCGGGAGTTACAATGAGCAGTTCTTC
few | TRBJ1-1 | TRBV5-1 | TRBD1 | CASSPWTGGDTEAFF | TGCGCCAGCAGCCCTTGGACAGGGGGTGACACTGAAGCTTTCTTT
NA | TRBJ2-4 | TRBV11-2 | TRBD1 | CASSGVATGAGDIQYF | TGTGCCAGCAGCGGCGTTGCTACAGGGGCTGGGGACATTCAGTACTTC
NA | TRBJ2-3 | TRBV7-9 | TRBD1 | CASSLWTGNADTQYF | TGTGCCAGCAGCCTGTGGACAGGGAATGCAGATACGCAGTATTTT
NA | TRBJ2-1 | TRBV5-5 | TRBD1 | CASSPGQGINEQFF | TGTGCCAGCAGCCCGGGACAGGGGATCAATGAGCAGTTCTTC
NA | TRBJ1-2 | TRBV27 | TRBD1 | CASSFNRGQDGYTF | TGTGCCAGCAGTTTCAACAGGGGGCAGGATGGCTACACCTTC
few | TRBJ1-5 | TRBV2 | NA | CASSAQGHSNQPQHF | TGTGCCAGCAGTGCCCAGGGACATAGCAATCAGCCCCAGCATTTT
NA | TRBJ1-2 | TRBV9 | TRBD1 | CASSYSGTGYGYTF | TGTGCCAGCAGCTATTCCGGGACAGGCTATGGCTACACCTTC
NA | TRBJ2-3 | TRBV7-6 | TRBD2 | CASSLVAAGGRLTDTQYF | TGTGCCAGCAGCTTAGTCGCGGCGGGGGGGCGGTTGACAGATACGCAGTATTTT
NA | TRBJ1-4 | TRBV6-5 | NA | CASRSTATNEKLFF | TGTGCCAGCAGGTCGACAGCAACTAATGAAAAACTGTTTTTT
NA | TRBJ2-1 | TRBV5-5 | NA | CASSLRQGEQFF | TGTGCCAGCAGCTTACGGCAGGGAGAGCAGTTCTTC
NA | TRBJ1-6 | TRBV10-2 | NA | CASSPPTDSPLHF | TGCGCCAGCAGCCCTCCCACAGATTCACCCCTCCACTTT
few | TRBJ2-7 | TRBV21-1 | NA | CASRVREWGDRYTYEQYF | TGTGCCAGCCGAGTCAGAGAATGGGGGGACAGATACACCTACGAGCAGTACTTC
NA | TRBJ1-5 | TRBV28 | TRBD1 | CASSFRGRGFGQPQHF | TGTGCCAGCAGTTTCAGGGGGCGAGGGTTCGGTCAGCCCCAGCATTTT
NA | TRBJ1-4 | TRBV7-9 | TRBD1 | CASSRTGQGGPEKLFF | TGTGCCAGCAGTCGTACGGGACAGGGGGGCCCTGAAAAACTGTTTTTT
NA | TRBJ2-3 | TRBV18 | NA | CASSSGYTDTQYF | TGTGCCAGCTCATCGGGTTACACAGATACGCAGTATTTT
once | TRBJ2-7 | TRBV2 | NA | CASSERQVSYEQYF | TGTGCCAGCAGTGAAAGGCAGGTCTCCTACGAGCAGTACTTC
NA | TRBJ2-1 | TRBV25-1 | TRBD1 | CASSSPPGQGENNEQFF | TGTGCCAGCAGCAGCCCACCTGGACAGGGGGAAAACAATGAGCAGTTCTTC
NA | TRBJ2-6 | TRBV5-1 | TRBD1 | CASSFRTGGTSGSGANVLTF | TGCGCCAGCAGCTTTCGGACAGGGGGCACAAGTGGATCTGGGGCCAACGTCCTGACTTTC
NA | TRBJ1-4 | TRBV4-1 | TRBD1 | CASSQTGGLGEKLFF | TGCGCCAGCAGCCAAACAGGGGGCTTGGGTGAAAAACTGTTTTTT
NA | TRBJ2-7 | TRBV12-3/TRBV12-4 | NA | CASNFSPLHEQYF | TGTGCCAGCAATTTTTCCCCCCTCCACGAGCAGTACTTC
NA | TRBJ1-2 | TRBV12-3/TRBV12-4 | TRBD1 | CASRRTGSGGYTF | TGTGCCAGCAGGCGGACAGGATCGGGTGGCTACACCTTC
NA | TRBJ1-2 | TRBV12-3/TRBV12-4 | TRBD1 | CASRDRGSVLTF | TGTGCCAGCAGGGACAGGGGGAGCGTCTTGACCTTC
NA | TRBJ1-1 | TRBV18 | NA | CASSPSPVRVNTEAFF | TGTGCCAGCTCACCCTCGCCCGTGAGGGTGAACACTGAAGCTTTCTTT
NA | TRBJ1-2 | TRBV11-2 | NA | CASSLDQGLGYTF | TGTGCCAGCAGCTTAGACCAGGGCCTTGGCTACACCTTC
NA | TRBJ2-7 | TRBV19 | TRBD1 | CASSTGDRAYEQYF | TGTGCCAGTAGTACCGGAGACAGGGCCTACGAGCAGTACTTC
NA | TRBJ1-3 | TRBV5-1 | NA | CASSLFGTLDGNTIYF | TGCGCCAGCAGCTTGTTCGGGACTCTGGACGGAAACACCATATATTTT
NA | TRBJ1-1 | TRBV3-1/TRBV3-2 | NA | CASSSLTTSRTEAFF | TGTGCCAGCAGCTCCTTAACCACTTCCCGCACTGAAGCTTTCTTT
NA | TRBJ1-1 | TRBV7-8 | NA | CASSAPGGPSWRDTEAFF | TGTGCCAGCAGCGCCCCGGGGGGCCCATCCTGGAGGGACACTGAAGCTTTCTTT
NA | TRBJ1-4 | TRBV7-2 | NA | CASSLGGVLNEKLFF | TGTGCCAGCAGCCTGGGAGGGGTGCTGAATGAAAAACTGTTTTTT
NA | TRBJ2-5 | TRBV5-1 | TRBD2 | CASSLMTSGVETQYF | TGCGCCAGCAGCTTGATGACTAGCGGGGTTGAGACCCAGTACTTC
once | TRBJ1-6 | TRBV7-9 | TRBD1 | CASSLGDSRNSPLHF | TGTGCCAGCAGCTTAGGGGACAGTCGGAATTCACCCCTCCACTTT
NA | TRBJ2-1 | TRBV16 | NA | CASNHLLRDEQFF | TGTGCCAGCAACCACCTTCTCCGGGATGAGCAGTTCTTC
NA | TRBJ2-5 | TRBV2 | TRBD2 | CASSRRGLSPIGGGRGGLDF | TGTGCCAGCAGCCGCCGCGGCCTCTCCCCAATCGGGGGGGGACGGGGGGGTTTGGACTTC
NA | TRBJ2-7 | TRBV10-2 | NA | CASSEGASEQYF | TGCGCCAGCAGTGAGGGGGCGTCCGAGCAGTACTTC
NA | TRBJ2-5 | TRBV12-3/TRBV12-4 | NA | CATSSLSHETQYF | TGTGCCACCTCCTCACTAAGCCACGAGACCCAGTACTTC
NA | TRBJ1-5 | TRBV6-2/TRBV6-3 | TRBD1 | CASSLQGGYSNQPQHF | TGTGCCAGCAGCTTACAGGGGGGCTATAGCAATCAGCCCCAGCATTTT
NA | TRBJ2-3 | TRBV11-2 | TRBD2 | CASSLPSKLAGAVTDTQYF | TGTGCCAGCAGCCTCCCCTCCAAACTAGCGGGGGCCGTCACAGATACGCAGTATTTT
NA | TRBJ1-1 | TRBV5-1 | NA | CASSLSRAGNTEAFF | TGCGCCAGCAGCTTGTCCCGAGCCGGTAACACTGAAGCTTTCTTT
NA | TRBJ2-7 | TRBV9 | TRBD1 | CASSVLIFTGTGGYEQYF | TGTGCCAGCAGCGTTCTCATTTTTACCGGGACAGGGGGTTACGAGCAGTACTTC
NA | TRBJ1-2 | TRBV19 | NA | CASRGQSLQHNYGYTF | TGTGCCAGTAGAGGACAATCCCTACAGCATAACTATGGCTACACCTTC
NA | TRBJ2-1 | TRBV10-3 | TRBD2 | CAISERTSGRNEQFF | TGTGCCATCAGTGAAAGGACTAGCGGGAGGAATGAGCAGTTCTTC
NA | TRBJ2-1 | TRBV19 | TRBD2 | CASSSISGRAQNEQFF | TGTGCCAGTAGTTCAATTAGCGGGAGGGCTCAGAATGAGCAGTTCTTC
NA | TRBJ2-1 | TRBV2 | NA | CASSVEGAEFF | TGTGCCAGCAGTGTGGAGGGAGCGGAGTTCTTC